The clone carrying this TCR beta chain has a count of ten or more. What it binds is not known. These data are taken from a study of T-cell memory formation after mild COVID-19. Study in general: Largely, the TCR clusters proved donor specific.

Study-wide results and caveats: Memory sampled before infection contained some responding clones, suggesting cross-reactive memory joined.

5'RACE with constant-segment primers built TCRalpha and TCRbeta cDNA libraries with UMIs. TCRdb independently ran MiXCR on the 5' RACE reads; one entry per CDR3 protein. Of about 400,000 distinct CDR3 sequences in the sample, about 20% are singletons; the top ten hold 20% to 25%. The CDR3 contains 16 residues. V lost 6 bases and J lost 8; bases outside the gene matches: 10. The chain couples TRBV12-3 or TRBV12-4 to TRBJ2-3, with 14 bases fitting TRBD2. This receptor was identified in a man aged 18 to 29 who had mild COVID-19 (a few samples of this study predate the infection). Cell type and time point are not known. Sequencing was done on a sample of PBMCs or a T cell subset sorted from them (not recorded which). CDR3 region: CASSSRTSGGRGTQYF. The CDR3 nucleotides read TGTGCCAGCAGCTCCCGGACTAGCGGGGGGCGGGGTACGCAGTATTTT.